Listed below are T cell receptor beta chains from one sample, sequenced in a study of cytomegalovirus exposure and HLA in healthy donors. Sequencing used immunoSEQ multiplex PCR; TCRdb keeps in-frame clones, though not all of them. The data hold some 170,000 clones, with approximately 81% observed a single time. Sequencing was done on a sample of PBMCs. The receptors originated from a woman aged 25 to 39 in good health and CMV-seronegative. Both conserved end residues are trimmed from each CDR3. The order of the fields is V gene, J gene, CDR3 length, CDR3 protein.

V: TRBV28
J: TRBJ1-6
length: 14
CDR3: ASSLSPGNYNSPLH

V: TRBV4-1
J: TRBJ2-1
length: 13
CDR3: ASSQAEGSYNEQF

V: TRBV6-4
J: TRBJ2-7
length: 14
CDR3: ASSERGTGCSYEQY

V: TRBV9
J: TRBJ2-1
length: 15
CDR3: ASSVGFAGPVGHEQF

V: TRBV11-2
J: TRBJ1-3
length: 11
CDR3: ASSSGAGNTIY

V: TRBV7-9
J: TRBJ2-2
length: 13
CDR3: ASSLSGVGTGELF

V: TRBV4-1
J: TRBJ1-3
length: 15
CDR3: ASSQEVTSISGNTIY

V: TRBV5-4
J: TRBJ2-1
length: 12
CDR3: ASSLVGGYNEQF

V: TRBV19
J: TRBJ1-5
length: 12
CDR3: ASSSPGHNQPQH

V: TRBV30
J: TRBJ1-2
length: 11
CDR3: ACLGQPIYGYT

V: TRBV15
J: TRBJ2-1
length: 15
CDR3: ATSRDRDRGHYNEQF

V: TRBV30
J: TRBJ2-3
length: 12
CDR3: ASPLGGRTDTQY

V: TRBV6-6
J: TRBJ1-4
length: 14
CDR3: ASSYSGSGVDEKLF

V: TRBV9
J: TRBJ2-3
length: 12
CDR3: ASSVSGSTDTQY

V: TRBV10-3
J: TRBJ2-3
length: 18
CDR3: AISVWKKGAASGTTDTQY

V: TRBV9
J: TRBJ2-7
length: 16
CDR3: ASSDSGLLGQGVHEQY

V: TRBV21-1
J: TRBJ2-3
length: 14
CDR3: ASSTYGTSGRDTQY

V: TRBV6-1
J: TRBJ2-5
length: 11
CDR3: ASSVSGRETQY

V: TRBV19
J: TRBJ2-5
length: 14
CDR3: ASSSHRRDRGETQY

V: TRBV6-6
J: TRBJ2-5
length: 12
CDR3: ASTLLAGEETQY

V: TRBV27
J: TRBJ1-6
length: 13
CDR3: ASSFPPPYNSPLH

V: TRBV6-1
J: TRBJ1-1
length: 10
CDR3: ATTGVNTEAF

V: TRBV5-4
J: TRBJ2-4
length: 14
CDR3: ASSLARQGNKNIQY

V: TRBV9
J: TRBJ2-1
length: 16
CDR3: ASSATHRSRGRYNEQF

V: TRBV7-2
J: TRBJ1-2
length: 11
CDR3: ASSEQGFVGYT

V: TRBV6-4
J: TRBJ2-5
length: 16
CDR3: ASSAVPPEGAVEETQY

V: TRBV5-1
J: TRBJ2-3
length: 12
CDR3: ASSLLAAVDTQY

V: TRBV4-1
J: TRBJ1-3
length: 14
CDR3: ASSQDVGGLGNTIY

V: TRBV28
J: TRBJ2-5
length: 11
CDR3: ASSGDSQETQY

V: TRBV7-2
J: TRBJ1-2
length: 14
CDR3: ASSLSVGGRAYGYT

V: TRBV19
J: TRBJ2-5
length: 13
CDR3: ASSIGRHLQETQY

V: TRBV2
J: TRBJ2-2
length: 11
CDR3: ASDRGLTGELF

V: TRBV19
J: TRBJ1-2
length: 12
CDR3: ASSSPGQTYGYT

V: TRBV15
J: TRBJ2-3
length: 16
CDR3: ATSRSPFGQFVTDTQY

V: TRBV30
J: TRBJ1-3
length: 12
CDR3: AWSRGTARNTIY

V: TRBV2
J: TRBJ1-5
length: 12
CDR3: ASSDKLLNQPQH

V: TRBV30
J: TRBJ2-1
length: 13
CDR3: AWSVLAGGYNEQF